Shown below are 15 T cell receptor beta chains from a single sample sequenced in a study of T cells in Graves' hyperthyroidism and ophthalmopathy. The source material, RNA transcripts, was used to amplify TCR beta CDR3 regions. The study used the HTBI primer set for a first-round RT-PCR of the TCR CDR3. TCRdb independently ran MiXCR on the multiplex PCR reads; one entry per CDR3 protein. The sample has 650,000 to 800,000 distinct CDR3 sequences, roughly 46% seen once; the top ten hold under 8.5%. Sequencing was carried out using peripheral blood or thyroid tissue (not recorded which). The receptor source for this set is an adult man with Graves' disease, either hyperthyroidism or ophthalmopathy (not recorded which).

This clonotype was picked up many times. The chain has TRBV7-3 and TRBJ2-2; D is ambiguous. This CDR3 has 13 amino acids. Germline lookup yields CDR1 SGHTA and CDR2 FQGTGA. The germline V and J ends were trimmed by 3 bases and 3 bases, with 5 bases remaining between them. In nucleotides, the CDR3 is TGTGCCAGCAGCTTCGGGTACACCGGGGAGCTGTTTTTT. Protein: CASSFGYTGELFF.

The table lists this clonotype with a few counts. The chain combines TRBV12-3 or TRBV12-4 with TRBJ2-7; 7 nucleotides align to TRBD1. V shed 6 bases and J 6 bases; nucleotides not matched to a gene: 8. This CDR3 is built from 13 residues. The CDR3 nucleotides are TGTGCCAGCAGAGACAGGGCATGGGGCGAGCAGTACTTC. Translation: CASRDRAWGEQYF.

Points on this clonotype: This could be a read error, since a much larger clone is one nucleotide away. The genes are TRBV20-1 and TRBJ1-5, with 8 bases aligning to TRBD1. The CDR3 contains 14 residues. Germline loops: CDR1 DFQATT, CDR2 SNEGSKA (reference sequence). V trimming: 6 bases; J trimming: 2 bases; junction bases outside the gene matches: 6. The CDR3 protein is CSAVGQAGNQPQHF. CDR3 DNA sequence: TGCAGTGCGGTGGGACAGGCGGGCAATCAGCCCCAGCATTTT.

The chain joins TRBV20-1 to TRBJ1-2, with 9 bases aligning to TRBD1. CDR3 length equals 16 residues. Germline V lookup: CDR1 DFQATT, CDR2 SNEGSKA (reference sequence). V lost 3 bases and J lost 4; bases outside the gene matches: 12. In nucleotides, the CDR3 is TGCAGTGCTAGGGGGGACAGGGCCGACCTCCTCTATGGCTACACCTTC. This gives the protein CSARGDRADLLYGYTF.

This clonotype was detected many times. The V gene is TRBV2, the J gene TRBJ1-6; a weak D match, TRBD1 (6 bases). The CDR3 runs 18 residues. V was pared by 5 bases and J by 8 bases, with 25 bases between. Germline V lookup: CDR1 SNHLY, CDR2 FYNNEI. CDR3 coding DNA: TGTGCCAGCAGTCAACTCTCCGGGGGCCAAGGGTGGGATTCACCCCTCCACTTT. Residues: CASSQLSGGQGWDSPLHF.

The sample holds a few counts of this clonotype. This chain joins TRBV13 and TRBJ1-2; D perhaps matches TRBD1 (6 bases). The CDR3 covers 15 residues. V gave up 0 bases and J gave up 3 bases, with 11 bases separating them. The germline V gene encodes CDR1 PRHDT and CDR2 FYEKMQ (reference sequence). The CDR3 DNA reads as TGTGCCAGCAGCTTAGGTCAGGGGCGCTACTATGGCTACACCTTC. It is translated as CASSLGQGRYYGYTF.

The rearrangement joins TRBV20-1 to TRBJ1-5; D gene ambiguous. The CDR3 contains 12 residues. Germline CDR1 reads DFQATT; CDR2 reads SNEGSKA (reference sequence). With 6 bases removed from V and 0 bases from J, the gap between germline ends came to 6 bases. CDR3 DNA: TGCAGTGCGATGAATAGCAATCAGCCCCAGCATTTT. It specifies CSAMNSNQPQHF.

This clonotype showed up just a few times. The gene calls are TRBV10-2 and TRBJ1-3, with D tentatively TRBD1 (6 bases). V was pared by 0 bases and J by 1 base, with 7 bases between. The CDR3 length is 15 residues. CDR1 WSHSY and CDR2 SAAADI come from the germline V gene. The CDR3 DNA reads TGCGCCAGCAGTGAGTCAGGGGGTTCTGGAAACACCATATATTTT. Amino acids: CASSESGGSGNTIYF.

J is TRBJ1-4 and V is TRBV7-2, with TRBD1 matching over 8 bases. Germline V gene lookup returns CDR1 SGHTA and CDR2 FQGNSA. CDR3 length: 15 amino acids. The V and J ends lost 5 bases and 7 bases, in that order; junction bases with no gene match: 9. The CDR3 DNA is TGTGCCAGCAGCCATACCGGACAGGGCAGTGAAAAACTGTTTTTT. Translation: CASSHTGQGSEKLFF.

The chain carries TRBV12-3 or TRBV12-4 and TRBJ1-4; D not resolved. With 3 bases removed from V and 0 bases from J, the gap between germline ends came to 11 bases. The CDR3 is 16 amino acids. The DNA of the CDR3 is TGTGCCAGCAGTTTCCTAAACGGGCCAACTAATGAAAAACTGTTTTTT. Its translation is CASSFLNGPTNEKLFF.

The chain is built from TRBV2 and TRBJ1-5; maybe TRBD1 (6 bases). The CDR3 totals 17 residues. Germline CDR1 SNHLY, CDR2 FYNNEI. V was shortened by 4 bases and J by 2 bases, with 18 bases between the two germline ends. The CDR3 bases are TGTGCCAGCAGTGCGGATTCGGGGGGCCGGGGCAATCAGCCCCAGCATTTT. This gives the protein CASSADSGGRGNQPQHF.

With respect to this clonotype: A much larger clone differs by one base, so this may be a read error. The rearrangement joins TRBV29-1 to TRBJ2-7, with 8 positions matching TRBD1. The germline CDR1 and CDR2 sequences are SQVTM and ANQGSEA. This CDR3 spans 12 amino acids. J lost 2 bases, V lost 6 bases, and 3 bases had no gene match. In nucleotides, the CDR3 is TGCAGCGTAAAACAGGGGGCCTACGAGCAGTACTTC. It encodes CSVKQGAYEQYF.

This clonotype has a handful of counts. The chain is built from TRBV27 and TRBJ2-7; D gene uncertain. The CDR3 loop spans 12 amino acids. The V gene's germline CDR1 is MNHEY and CDR2 SMNVEV (reference sequence). Deletions cut 2 bases from V and 12 bases from J, with 14 bases between. CDR3 protein: CASSLGIGDRYF. Here the CDR3 DNA reads TGTGCCAGCAGTTTAGGAATTGGGGATCGGTACTTC.

This clonotype was observed at least ten times. The rearrangement links TRBV29-1 to TRBJ2-7; D ambiguous. The V gene's germline CDR1 is SQVTM and CDR2 ANQGSEA. The CDR3 is 10 residues long. The V gene lost 3 bases and the J gene lost 2 bases, with 2 bases spanning the gap. The CDR3 here is CSVEAYEQYF. DNA of the CDR3: TGCAGCGTTGAGGCCTACGAGCAGTACTTC.

This rearrangement joins TRBV14 to TRBJ2-7; 12 nucleotides align to TRBD2. The V gene's germline CDR1 is SGHDN and CDR2 FVKESK. The V and J ends lost 4 bases and 7 bases, in that order; junction bases with no gene match: 8. This CDR3 spans 15 amino acids. CDR3 region: CASSRQTSGSGEQYF. DNA of the CDR3: TGTGCCAGCAGCCGCCAGACTAGCGGGAGTGGGGAGCAGTACTTC.